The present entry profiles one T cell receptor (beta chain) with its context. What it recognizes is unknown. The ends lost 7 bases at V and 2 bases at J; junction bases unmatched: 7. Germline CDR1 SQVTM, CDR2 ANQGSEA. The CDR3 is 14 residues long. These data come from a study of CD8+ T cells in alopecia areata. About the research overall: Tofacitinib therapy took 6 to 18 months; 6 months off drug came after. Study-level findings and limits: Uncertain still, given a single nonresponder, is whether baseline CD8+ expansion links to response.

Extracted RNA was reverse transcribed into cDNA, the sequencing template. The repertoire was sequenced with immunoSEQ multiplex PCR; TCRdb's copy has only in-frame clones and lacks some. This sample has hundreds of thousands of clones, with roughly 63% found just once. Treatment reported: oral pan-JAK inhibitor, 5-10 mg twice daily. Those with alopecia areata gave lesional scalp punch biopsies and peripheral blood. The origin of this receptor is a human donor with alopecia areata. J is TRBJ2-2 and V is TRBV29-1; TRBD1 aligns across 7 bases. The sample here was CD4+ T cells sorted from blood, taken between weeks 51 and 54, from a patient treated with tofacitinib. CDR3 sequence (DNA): TGCAGCGCGACCCGGGACAGAAACACCGGGGAGCTGTTTTTT. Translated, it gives CSATRDRNTGELFF.